This TCR beta chain was observed in a study of T cell responses to AZD1222 COVID-19 vaccine. As for the study in general: Second doses that came at about 4 or about 12 weeks were put together. Study conclusions and caveats: Mostly white British, mostly female donors; authors suggested clonal diversity may be underestimated. Repertoire sampling was restricted to post-peak T cell response timepoints.

Points on this clone: What it binds is not known.

From germline, CDR1 is SGHTA and CDR2 FQGTGA. The CDR3 length is 15 residues. V lost 8 bases, J lost 3 bases, and 8 bases stayed unmatched. The protocol was immunoSEQ multiplex PCR, while the TCRdb copy is restricted to in-frame clones and leaves out a portion. This table has 150,000 or so clones, 90% appearing once. The rearrangement joins TRBV7-3 to TRBJ2-3; TRBD2 agrees at 10 bases. This TCR came from an adult in good health. The sequenced sample was peripheral blood, obtained on day 0 of AZD1222 vaccination. The CDR3 is CASSASGSWTDTQYF. The CDR3 DNA reads TGTGCCAGCTCAGCTAGCGGGAGCTGGACAGATACGCAGTATTTT.